This TCR beta chain was observed in a study of blood T cell repertoires in COVID-19. Study information: COVID-19 samples collected from the United States, Italy and Spain covered acute and convalescent phases. T cells, B-cell-depleted T cells, or PBMCs supplied cDNA or gDNA.

V lost 4 bases, J lost 2 bases, and 2 bases stayed unmatched. This CDR3 spans 15 amino acids. CDR1 and CDR2 (germline): SGHTA, FQGNSA. Methods used by the authors: Amplified reference gene primers provided the basis for estimating nucleated cell counts. The method was immunoSEQ multiplex PCR; TCRdb's version includes in-frame clones alone and lacks a portion of them. The V and J calls and the clone size are those of that table, but D and trimming were determined from the DNA. Of some 73,000 clones listed, around 77% are singletons. The chain joins TRBV7-2 to TRBJ2-5, with 12 bases identical to TRBD2. The specimen was peripheral blood. The source is a man in his 70s with COVID-19, enrolled during active disease. The CDR3 region has the DNA TGTGCCAGCAGCTCGACTAGCGGGAGACAAGAGACCCAGTACTTC. This codes for CASSSTSGRQETQYF.